These 3 T cell receptor beta chains were all obtained from the same sample, sequenced in a study of vaccination effects on CD4 cells after COVID-19. The antigens these receptors bind are not known. Pools of viral peptides were used by the ViraFEST assay to expand antigen-specific CD4+ T cells ahead of sequencing. CD4+ T cells were isolated after around 10 days of culture. Confirmation by PCR established that the person had SARS-CoV-2 infection between March and December 2020. Two doses of either BNT162b2 or mRNA-1273 were given to each participant. Repertoires were generated with immunoSEQ multiplex PCR, while TCRdb's copy carries only in-frame clones and drops some. Here the sample spans around 15,000 clones, over 65% being singletons. The specimen comprised CD4+ T cells from PBMCs cultured with SARS-CoV-2 spike peptides, sampled after COVID-19 vaccination. These receptors came from a human donor who had a prior SARS-CoV-2 infection.

V gene TRBV2 combines with J gene TRBJ2-5; 7 nucleotides align to TRBD2. The CDR3 runs to 14 residues. Germline CDR1 reads SNHLY; CDR2 reads FYNNEI. J was trimmed by 3 bases and V by 5 bases; bases with no gene match: 6. CDR3 nucleotide sequence: TGTGCCAGCAGTTATCTCCTAGCGGAAGAGACCCAGTACTTC. Translation gives CASSYLLAEETQYF.

J is TRBJ1-2 and V is TRBV3-1 (or the pseudogene TRBV3-2), with 11 bases identical to TRBD1. The CDR3 has 15 residues. Germline loops: CDR1 LGHDT, CDR2 YNNKEL (reference sequence). The V gene end was trimmed by 4 bases and the J gene end by 3 bases; junction bases not matched to a gene: 4. CDR3 region: CASSRGTGGDYGYTF. Written as DNA, the CDR3 is TGTGCCAGCAGCCGCGGGACAGGGGGGGACTATGGCTACACCTTC.

This clone has only one observation. The chain's CDR3 is CASSLEQGGSEQYF. The DNA for the CDR3 is TGCGCCAGCAGCTTGGAACAGGGGGGCAGCGAGCAGTACTTC. The V and J genes are TRBV5-1 and TRBJ2-7, with 8 bases identical to TRBD1. In germline, CDR1 is SGHRS, CDR2 YFSETQ. CDR3 size: 14 residues. V was pared by 0 bases and J by 6 bases, with 5 bases of the junction left unmatched.